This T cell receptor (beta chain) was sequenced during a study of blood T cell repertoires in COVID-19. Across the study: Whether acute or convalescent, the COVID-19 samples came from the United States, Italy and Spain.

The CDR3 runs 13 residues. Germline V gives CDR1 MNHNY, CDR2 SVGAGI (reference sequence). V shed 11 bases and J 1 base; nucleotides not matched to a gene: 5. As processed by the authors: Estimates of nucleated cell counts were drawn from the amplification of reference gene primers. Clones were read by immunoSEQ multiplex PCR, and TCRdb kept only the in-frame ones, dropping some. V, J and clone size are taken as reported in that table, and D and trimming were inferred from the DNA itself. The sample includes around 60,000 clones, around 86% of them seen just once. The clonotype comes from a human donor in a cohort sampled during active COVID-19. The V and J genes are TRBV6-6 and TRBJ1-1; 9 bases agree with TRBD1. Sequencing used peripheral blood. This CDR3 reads CAGNRGPNTEAFF. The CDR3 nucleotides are TGTGCCGGAAACAGGGGGCCGAACACTGAAGCTTTCTTT.